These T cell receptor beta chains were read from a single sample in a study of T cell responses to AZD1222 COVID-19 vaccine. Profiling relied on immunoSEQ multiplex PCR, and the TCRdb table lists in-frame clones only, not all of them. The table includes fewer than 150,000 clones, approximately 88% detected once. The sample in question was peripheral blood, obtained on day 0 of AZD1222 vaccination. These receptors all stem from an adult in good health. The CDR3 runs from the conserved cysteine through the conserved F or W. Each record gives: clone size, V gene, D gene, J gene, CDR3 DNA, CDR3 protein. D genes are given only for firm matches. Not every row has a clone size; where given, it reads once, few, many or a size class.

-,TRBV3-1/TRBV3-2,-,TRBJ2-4,TGTGCCAGCAGTTGGAACGGGGACAAAAACATTCAGTACTTC,CASSWNGDKNIQYF
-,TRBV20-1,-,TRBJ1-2,TGCAGTGCAACAGGGTGGGAGGGCTACACCTTC,CSATGWEGYTF
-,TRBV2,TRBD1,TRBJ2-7,TGTGCCAGCCTTTTCGACAGGGGTTACGAGCAGTACTTC,CASLFDRGYEQYF
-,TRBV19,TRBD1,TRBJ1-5,TGTGCCAGTAGTATCCAGGGGGGGAAGCAGCCCCAGCATTTT,CASSIQGGKQPQHF
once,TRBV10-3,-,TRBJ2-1,TGTGCCATCAGTGAGTCTAACTATTACAATGAGCAGTTCTTC,CAISESNYYNEQFF
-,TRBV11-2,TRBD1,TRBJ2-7,TGTGCCAGCAGCACAGGACAGGGTTACGAGCAGTACTTC,CASSTGQGYEQYF
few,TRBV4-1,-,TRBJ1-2,TGCGCCAGCAGCCAAGTGGGGGTAGCTGATGGCTACACCTTC,CASSQVGVADGYTF
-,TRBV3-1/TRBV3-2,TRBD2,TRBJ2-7,TGTGCCAGCAGCCAAGGGACTAGCGGCAACTACGAGCAGTACTTC,CASSQGTSGNYEQYF
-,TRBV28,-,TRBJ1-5,TGTGCCAGCACCGGTTCCGGAAATCAGCCCCAGCATTTT,CASTGSGNQPQHF
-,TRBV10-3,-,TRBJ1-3,TGTGCCATCAGCCCAGACAGCTCTGGAAACACCATATATTTT,CAISPDSSGNTIYF
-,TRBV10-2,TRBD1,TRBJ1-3,TGCGCCAGCAGTGAGTCGTACAGGGGCTCTGGAAACACCATATATTTT,CASSESYRGSGNTIYF
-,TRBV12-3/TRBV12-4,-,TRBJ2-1,TGTGCCAGCAGTTATGACAATGAGCAGTTCTTC,CASSYDNEQFF
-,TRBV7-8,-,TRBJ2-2,TGTGCCAGCAGTCAATTCAGTGGGGTTGGCACCGGGGAGCTGTTTTTT,CASSQFSGVGTGELFF
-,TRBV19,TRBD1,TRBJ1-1,TGTGCCAGTACGAACAGGGGACCCGGTCCTGAAGCTTTCTTT,CASTNRGPGPEAFF
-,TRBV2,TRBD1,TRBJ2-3,TGTGCCAGCCGGGACAGGACCACAGATACGCAGTATTTT,CASRDRTTDTQYF
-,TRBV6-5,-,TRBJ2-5,TGTGCCAGCAGTTCAGTCGGGGAGACCCAGTACTTC,CASSSVGETQYF
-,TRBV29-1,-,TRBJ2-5,TGCAGCGTTCGGAGGGGATTCGGGGAGACCCAGTACTTC,CSVRRGFGETQYF
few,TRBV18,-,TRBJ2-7,TGTGCCAGCTCACCAGGAGAACCCTACGAGCAGTACTTC,CASSPGEPYEQYF
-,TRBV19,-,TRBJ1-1,TGTGCCAGTAGTATCAGACAGGACACTGAAGCTTTCTTT,CASSIRQDTEAFF
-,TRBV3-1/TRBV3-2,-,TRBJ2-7,TGTGCCAGCAGCCAAGATAACCAGATGACCTACGAGCAGTACTTC,CASSQDNQMTYEQYF
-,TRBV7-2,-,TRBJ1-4,TGTGCCAGCAGCTTAGCCCAACGGCCGACCCGGGACGATGAAAAACTGTTTTTT,CASSLAQRPTRDDEKLFF
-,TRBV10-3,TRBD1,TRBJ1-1,TGTGCCATCACTGACAGGGCTGGCACTGAAGCTTTCTTT,CAITDRAGTEAFF
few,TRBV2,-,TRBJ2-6,TGTGCCAGCAGACTCTTCAGCTCTGGGGCCAACGTCCTGACTTTC,CASRLFSSGANVLTF
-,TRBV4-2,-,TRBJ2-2,TGTGCCAGCAGCCCTCCGGGACTCACGACCGGGGAGCTGTTTTTT,CASSPPGLTTGELFF
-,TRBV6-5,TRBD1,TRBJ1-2,TGTGCCAGCAGGATGACAGGGGGTTATGGCTACACCTTC,CASRMTGGYGYTF
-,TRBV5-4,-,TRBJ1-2,TGTGCCAGCAGCGTTGACGGGGCTAACTATGGCTACACCTTC,CASSVDGANYGYTF
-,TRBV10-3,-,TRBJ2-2,TGTGCCATCAGTGAGTCGGGGGGCTCAGGGGAGCTGTTTTTT,CAISESGGSGELFF
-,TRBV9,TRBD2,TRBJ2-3,TGTGCCAGCAGCGTAGGAGCGGGGGGGCCCGGGGTTAGCACAGATACGCAGTATTTT,CASSVGAGGPGVSTDTQYF
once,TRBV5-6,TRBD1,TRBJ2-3,TGTGCCAGCAGCTTGACCCAGGGGGCCGGCACAGATACGCAGTATTTT,CASSLTQGAGTDTQYF
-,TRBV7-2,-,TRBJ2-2,TGTGCCAGCAGCTTCCGCCCCCTCGACACCGGGGAGCTGTTTTTT,CASSFRPLDTGELFF
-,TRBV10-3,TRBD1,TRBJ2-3,TGTGCCATCAGGAGGGGGCTTAGTGCCACAGATACGCAGTATTTT,CAIRRGLSATDTQYF
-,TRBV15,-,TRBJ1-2,TGTGCCACCAGCATCCGAGAGTATGGCTACACCTTC,CATSIREYGYTF
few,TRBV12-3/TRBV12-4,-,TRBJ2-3,TGTGCCAGCAAGCGGTCTAGCACAGATACGCAGTATTTT,CASKRSSTDTQYF
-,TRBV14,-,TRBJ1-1,TGTGCCAGCAGCCCCCAAGAGGGGGTGTGGGGGACTGAAGCTTTCTTT,CASSPQEGVWGTEAFF
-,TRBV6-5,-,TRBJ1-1,TGTGCCAGCAGTTACGGGGGCCAGCAAATGACTGAAGCTTTCTTT,CASSYGGQQMTEAFF
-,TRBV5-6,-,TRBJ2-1,TGTGCCAGCAGCTCATATAGCGAGCAGTTCTTC,CASSSYSEQFF
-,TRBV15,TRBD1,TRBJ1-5,TGTGCCACCAGCAGAGGGGGGACAGGGGGCTCACAGCCCCAGCATTTT,CATSRGGTGGSQPQHF
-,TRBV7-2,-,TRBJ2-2,TGTGCCAGCAGCCGGTCTCCGGGACCGATGTTTTTT,CASSRSPGPMFF
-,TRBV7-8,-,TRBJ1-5,TGTGCCAGCAGCTTAGTTGGGTATCAGCCCCAGCATTTT,CASSLVGYQPQHF
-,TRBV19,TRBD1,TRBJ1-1,TGTGCCAGTAGTATAGCGGGACAGGGGGCTGGTGAAGCTTTCTTT,CASSIAGQGAGEAFF
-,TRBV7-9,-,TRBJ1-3,TGTGCCAGCAGCAAAAGTGGGACGGGAATCTCTGGAAACACCATATATTTT,CASSKSGTGISGNTIYF
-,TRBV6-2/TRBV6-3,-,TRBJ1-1,TGTGCCAGCAGTTACGGGGGAACTGAAGCTTTCTTT,CASSYGGTEAFF
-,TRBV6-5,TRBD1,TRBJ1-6,TGTGCCAGCAGTTCCGGGACAGGGATCGGGTCACCCCTCCACTTT,CASSSGTGIGSPLHF
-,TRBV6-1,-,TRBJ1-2,TGTGCCAGCAGTGAAGGCTTAAAATATAGCTACACCTTC,CASSEGLKYSYTF
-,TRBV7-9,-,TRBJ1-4,TGTGCCAGCAGCTTAGGGCAGACACATGAAAAACTGTTTTTT,CASSLGQTHEKLFF
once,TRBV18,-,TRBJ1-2,TGTGCCAGCTCACTTCAAGATGCTAACTATGGCTACACCTTC,CASSLQDANYGYTF
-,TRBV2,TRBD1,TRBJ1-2,TGTGCCAGCAGTACAGGGGGCAGCTATGGCTACACCTTC,CASSTGGSYGYTF